One and the same sample provided the 24 T cell receptor beta chains below, sequenced in a study of blood T cell repertoires in COVID-19. The assay was immunoSEQ multiplex PCR, and TCRdb's table has in-frame clones only and misses some. The sample consists of under 65,000 clones, around 90% of them appearing once. The sequenced sample was peripheral blood. These receptor sequences come from a woman older than 75 with active COVID-19.

The V gene is TRBV25-1, the J gene TRBJ2-3; TRBD2 aligns across 15 bases. The ends lost 6 bases at V and 7 bases at J; junction bases unmatched: 11. This CDR3 is built from 17 residues. The germline V gene encodes CDR1 MGHDK and CDR2 SYGVNS. The CDR3 spells CASSLGGLAGGLNTQYF. The CDR3 DNA sequence: TGTGCCAGCAGCCTGGGGGGACTAGCGGGGGGCCTAAATACGCAGTATTTT.

The chain links TRBV25-1 to TRBJ2-1; 12 nucleotides line up with TRBD2. CDR3 length equals 16 residues. The V gene's germline CDR1 is MGHDK and CDR2 SYGVNS. V dropped 4 bases and J dropped 7; count of bases not matched to a gene: 8. The CDR3 reads CASSASGRAGFNEQFF. The CDR3 nucleotides are TGTGCCAGCAGTGCTAGCGGGAGGGCCGGTTTTAATGAGCAGTTCTTC.

The rearrangement links TRBV7-6 to TRBJ1-1; a weak D match, TRBD1 (6 bases). Germline V CDR1 and CDR2: SGHVS, FNYEAQ. Trimming removed 1 base from V and 6 bases from J, with 21 bases in between. CDR3 length: 17 residues. The CDR3 here is CASSLGGRGKGVAEAFF. The CDR3 region has the DNA TGTGCCAGCAGCTTAGGGGGGCGGGGGAAAGGGGTCGCTGAAGCTTTCTTT.

This clone was detected once. The chain is built from TRBV7-8 and TRBJ2-2; 7 nucleotides agree with TRBD2. This CDR3 is 14 amino acids long. CDR1 is SGHVS, CDR2 FQNEAQ, per germline. J was trimmed by 8 bases and V by 1 base; bases with no gene match: 4. CDR3 nucleotides: TGTGCCAGCAGCTTAGTACTAGCGTCAGGGGAGCTGTTTTTT. As protein: CASSLVLASGELFF.

The chain couples TRBV4-1 to TRBJ2-1, with TRBD2 identical over 8 bases. This CDR3 spans 17 amino acids. The V and J ends lost 0 bases and 7 bases, in that order; junction bases with no gene match: 11. From germline, CDR1 is MGHRA and CDR2 YSYEKL. The CDR3 region is CASSQERGLEGTNEQFF. CDR3 bases: TGCGCCAGCAGCCAAGAAAGGGGACTAGAAGGAACGAATGAGCAGTTCTTC.

V usage is TRBV19 and J usage is TRBJ1-4, with D unresolved. Germline V lookup: CDR1 LNHDA, CDR2 SQIVND (reference sequence). The CDR3 runs 18 residues. V was cut by 9 bases and J by 4 bases, with 27 bases left in between. In nucleotides, the CDR3 is TGTGCCAGCGTTGAGTCCGTCAGACTACCCAACTTTAATGAAAAACTGTTTTTT. Protein product: CASVESVRLPNFNEKLFF.

The chain links TRBV27 to TRBJ2-2; TRBD1 aligns across 8 bases. Unmatched junction bases numbered 2, after V lost 4 bases and J lost 1 base. The CDR3 spans 15 residues. CDR1 is MNHEY and CDR2 is SMNVEV in the germline V gene (reference sequence). Here the CDR3 reads CASSWDRLNTGELFF. The CDR3 DNA sequence: TGTGCCAGCAGTTGGGACAGGCTGAACACCGGGGAGCTGTTTTTT.

This clone was observed once. The genes are TRBV5-4 and TRBJ2-7, with D perhaps TRBD1 (6 bases). Trimming shortened V by 2 bases and J by 0 bases, and 15 bases separated the two germline ends. Looked up from germline, CDR1 is SGHNT and CDR2 is YYREEE (reference sequence). The CDR3 totals 16 residues. The CDR3 DNA reads TGTGCCAGCAGCTTCATTACGGGACAAAACTCCTACGAGCAGTACTTC. This sequence encodes CASSFITGQNSYEQYF.

The V call is TRBV6-5, the J call TRBJ1-1, with 12 positions matching TRBD1. The V gene's germline CDR1 is MNHEY and CDR2 SVGAGI. J gave up 3 bases and V 6 bases, and 5 bases lay outside the gene matches. The CDR3 sequence is 15 residues long. The CDR3 reads CASRGQGAGDTEAFF. CDR3 nucleotides: TGTGCCAGCAGGGGACAGGGGGCGGGGGACACTGAAGCTTTCTTT.

Worth noting for this clone: Germline is not matched at one junction end, which may reflect a read error. The chain links TRBV14 to TRBJ2-5, with D tentatively TRBD1 (6 bases). The CDR3 totals 12 residues. Germline V gene data show CDR1 as SGHDN and CDR2 as FVKESK. The CDR3 loop reads CASSQGRGTHYF. In nucleotides, the CDR3 is TGTGCCAGCAGCCAAGGAAGGGGGACCCACTACTTC.

J is TRBJ2-5 and V is TRBV9, with 12 bases identical to TRBD2. The CDR3 loop spans 16 amino acids. Trimming cost V 4 bases and J 7 bases; bases outside gene matches: 11. Germline V gene data show CDR1 as SGDLS and CDR2 as YYNGEE. CDR3 loop: CASSPTTSGSGGTQYF. For the CDR3, the DNA is TGTGCCAGCAGCCCAACGACTAGCGGGAGCGGGGGGACCCAGTACTTC.

The chain recombines TRBV2 with TRBJ1-4; D is possibly TRBD1 (5 bases). This CDR3 contains 12 residues. V lost 3 bases and J lost 10, with 9 bases in between. Germline V gene sequence: CDR1 SNHLY, CDR2 FYNNEI. CDR3 in DNA: TGTGCCAGCAGTGAGGGGCGGGGAAAACTGTTTTTT. It translates to CASSEGRGKLFF.

This chain links TRBV7-2 with TRBJ2-5; the D gene is possibly TRBD2 (5 bases). Germline V CDR1 and CDR2: SGHTA, FQGNSA. This CDR3 is 13 amino acids long. V lost 1 base and J 5 bases, leaving 8 bases between the germline ends. CDR3 in amino acids: CASSLEGDETQYF. As DNA, the CDR3 is TGTGCCAGCAGCTTAGAGGGAGACGAGACCCAGTACTTC.

V and J are TRBV11-3 and TRBJ2-5; TRBD2 is a possible D gene (6 bases). Germline lookup yields CDR1 SGHNT and CDR2 YENEEA. Trimming took 6 bases from V and 14 from J, leaving 19 bases between them. The CDR3 contains 12 residues. Written as DNA, the CDR3 is TGTGCCAGCAGTTCAAGTAGCGGTACAAGATACTTC. Amino acid sequence: CASSSSSGTRYF.

The chain combines TRBV5-1 with TRBJ1-6, with 10 bases aligning to TRBD1. With V trimmed by 4 bases and J by 8 bases, 9 bases remained unmatched. CDR1 and CDR2 (germline): SGHRS, YFSETQ. This CDR3 contains 16 residues. CDR3 residues: CASSPRATGGDSPLHF. The CDR3 region has the DNA TGCGCCAGCAGCCCTCGCGCGACAGGGGGCGATTCACCCCTCCACTTT.

The gene calls are TRBV10-3 and TRBJ2-2; 10 nucleotides align to TRBD1. The germline V gene encodes CDR1 ENHRY and CDR2 SYGVKD. The CDR3 length is 14 residues. V lost 10 bases and J lost 3; bases outside the gene matches: 5. CDR3 region: CATGQGVDTGELFF. CDR3 nucleotide sequence: TGTGCCACAGGACAGGGGGTCGACACCGGGGAGCTGTTTTTT.

This clone was counted a single time. The chain uses TRBV5-1 and TRBJ2-5; D possibly corresponds to TRBD1 (6 bases). The V end was cut by 3 bases, the J end by 13 bases, with 19 bases between. The CDR3 consists of 13 residues. From germline, CDR1 is SGHRS and CDR2 YFSETQ. The CDR3, as DNA: TGCGCCAGCAGCTCACCTGGTGGGGGACATTGGTACTTC. Translating it yields CASSSPGGGHWYF.

This clone has just one count. The CDR3 coding sequence is TGTGCCAGTATCGGGGGGGGTCTGGGAGGTGGAAACACCATATATTTT. Translating it yields CASIGGGLGGGNTIYF. This rearrangement joins TRBV19 to TRBJ1-3; D possibly corresponds to TRBD1 (5 bases). The CDR3 length is 16 residues. Germline lookup yields CDR1 LNHDA and CDR2 SQIVND (reference sequence). Trimming removed 7 bases at V and 3 bases at J, with 19 bases between.

The chain is built from TRBV12-3 or TRBV12-4 and TRBJ2-4; 8 bases agree with TRBD2. The CDR3 extends over 13 amino acids. V lost 5 bases and J lost 6; bases outside the gene matches: 3. The CDR3 is CASSPSGGNIQYF. CDR3 DNA: TGTGCCAGCAGTCCGAGCGGGGGAAACATTCAGTACTTC.

V is TRBV7-8 and J is TRBJ2-3; D call uncertain. CDR1 is SGHVS and CDR2 is FQNEAQ in the germline V gene. There are 11 residues in the CDR3. With 4 bases removed from V and 5 bases from J, the gap between germline ends came to 4 bases. The CDR3 bases are TGTGCCAGCAGCTCGGTAGATACGCAGTATTTT. This gives the protein CASSSVDTQYF.

This rearrangement joins TRBV19 to TRBJ2-7; possible D gene TRBD1, 6 bases. The CDR3 length is 13 residues. The ends were cut back, 7 bases at V and 1 base at J, with 11 bases in the middle. Per the germline V gene, CDR1 is LNHDA and CDR2 is SQIVND (reference sequence). The CDR3 region has the DNA TGTGCCAGTACCGGGACACCTTCCTACGAGCAGTACTTC. Translating gives CASTGTPSYEQYF.

The chain combines TRBV18 with TRBJ2-1, with 11 bases matching TRBD2. Germline V gives CDR1 KGHSH, CDR2 LQKENI. Losses at the gene ends were 2 bases for V and 4 bases for J; bases not matched to a gene: 1. The CDR3 is 15 amino acids. CDR3 region: CASSPGTSGYNEQFF. CDR3 nucleotides: TGTGCCAGCTCACCAGGGACTAGCGGTTACAATGAGCAGTTCTTC. Variable domain in full (rest from reference TRBV18 and TRBJ2-1): NAGVMQNPRHLVRRRGQEARLRCSPMKGHSHVYWYRQLPEEGLKFMVYLQKENIIDESGMPKERFSAEFPKEGPSILRIQQVVRGDSAAYFCASSPGTSGYNEQFFGPGTRLTVL.

This chain connects TRBV3-1 (or the pseudogene TRBV3-2) to TRBJ1-5; D possibly corresponds to TRBD1 (6 bases). Germline CDR1 reads LGHDT; CDR2 reads YNNKEL (reference sequence). This CDR3 region has 13 residues. V was clipped by 5 bases and J by 5 bases, with 10 bases between them. The CDR3 loop reads CASSRGRDQPQHF. The CDR3 coding sequence is TGTGCCAGCAGCAGGGGGAGGGATCAGCCCCAGCATTTT.

This rearrangement joins TRBV11-1 to TRBJ2-5; 11 bases match TRBD1. V was clipped by 8 bases and J by 7 bases; unmatched bases: 6. CDR1 and CDR2 from the germline V gene are SGHAT and FQDESV (reference sequence). This CDR3 is built from 13 residues. The CDR3 loop is CASRLGQGGTQYF. Here the CDR3 DNA reads TGTGCCAGCCGATTGGGACAGGGGGGGACCCAGTACTTC.